This T cell receptor beta chain comes out of a study of cytomegalovirus exposure and HLA in healthy donors. Study-wide points: Later analysis associated a missense DCLRE1C variant with TCR beta V- and J-gene trimming. A classifier reportedly called cytomegalovirus status with high sensitivity and specificity. Most TCR sequences were rare, but some public TCRs occurred in many donors. TCR beta sequences numbering 16,951 were associated with HLA alleles at 0.05 false discovery rate in a later analysis.

Amplification used 60 Vbeta primers and 13 Jbeta primers. Assay used: immunoSEQ multiplex PCR; TCRdb lists only in-frame clones, some missing. The table gives 60,000 to 65,000 clones; the top ten clones make up 3.5% to 4% of it. On this clone itself: What it binds is unknown.

The receptor was isolated from a woman aged 18-35 years in good health and CMV-seronegative. The sequencing sample was made of PBMCs.

CDR3 residues: CASIPFVSAGELFF. The DNA of the CDR3 is TGTGCCAGTATACCTTTTGTTAGTGCCGGGGAGCTGTTTTTT. The genes are TRBV19 and TRBJ2-2; D is ambiguous. Germline lookup yields CDR1 LNHDA and CDR2 SQIVND (reference sequence). The CDR3 runs 14 residues. Trimming took off 7 bases at V and 6 bases at J, with 15 bases between the two ends.